This T cell receptor (beta chain) was identified during a study of vaccination effects on CD4 cells after COVID-19. Overall study context: Post-vaccine sampling occurred a median 72 days after the second dose.

The CDR3 is made up of 15 amino acids. J gave up 5 bases and V 1 base, and 7 bases lay outside the gene matches. Germline lookup yields CDR1 SQVTM and CDR2 ANQGSEA. Antigen-specific CD4+ T cells were expanded with viral peptide pools in the ViraFEST assay before sequencing. Culture lasted roughly 9 days before CD4+ T cell isolation. Participants were vaccinated with two doses of either the BNT162b2 or mRNA-1273 vaccine. None of these healthy vaccinees had been infected with SARS-CoV-2 before vaccination. On day 3 and again on day 7, half the medium was replaced with IL-2 medium. Assay: immunoSEQ multiplex PCR; the TCRdb copy retains only in-frame clones and omits some. The table lists tens of thousands of clones, around 70% of them singletons. This clone showed up just once. The antigen is not known.

This receptor was identified in a human donor who received a COVID-19 vaccine. The material was CD4+ T cells from PBMCs cultured with HCoV-229E spike peptides, obtained after COVID-19 vaccination. The J gene is TRBJ1-1, the V gene TRBV29-1, with 10 bases that match TRBD1. The CDR3, as DNA: TGCAGCGTTGAAGGAGCGACAGGGGGCTATACTGAAGCTTTCTTT. Residues: CSVEGATGGYTEAFF.